The rows below give T cell receptor beta chains drawn from one sample of a study of T cell repertoires in cytomegalovirus infection. TCRdb used MiXCR to reprocess the reads, holding one entry per CDR3 protein. The table includes fewer than 130,000 distinct CDR3 sequences, roughly 41% detected once. Their specific antigens are unknown. The material was CD8+ T cells from cultured PBMCs, obtained from culture after CMV antigen stimulation. These receptors were obtained from a human donor in good health (CMV status not recorded). Some clones in this sample may be carry-over from other donors' samples. CDR3s include the opening cysteine and the closing phenylalanine or tryptophan. D genes are given only for firm matches. Only some rows state a clone size, as once, few, many or a class for expanded clones.

>TRBJ2-3|-|TRBV29-1|TRBD2
TGCAGCGTTCTGCGGGGGGCCATAGATACGCAGTATTTT
CSVLRGAIDTQYF
>TRBJ2-1|-|TRBV7-9|-
TGTGCCAGCAGCTTAGAGCAGGGTGGCCACAATGAGCAGTTCTTC
CASSLEQGGHNEQFF
>TRBJ2-1|-|TRBV7-7|-
TGTGCTAGCAGCTTAGATGCAGCCAATGAGCAGTTCTTC
CASSLDAANEQFF
>TRBJ2-7|-|TRBV3-1|TRBD1
TGTGCCAGCAGCCAATTGACCCGGGACAGCACCTACGAGCAGTACTTC
CASSQLTRDSTYEQYF
>TRBJ2-1|-|TRBV29-1|-
TGCAGCGTTGAAGCGCTCGGACGGGGATACAATGAGCAGTTCTTC
CSVEALGRGYNEQFF
>TRBJ1-1|few|TRBV7-6|-
TGTGCCAGCAGCCCCCCCGGGGAGAACACTGAAGCTTTCTTT
CASSPPGENTEAFF
>TRBJ2-7|-|TRBV7-6|TRBD1
TGTGCCAGCAGCCCTGACCGACAGGGTAACCGCTACGAGCAGTACTTC
CASSPDRQGNRYEQYF
>TRBJ2-3|few|TRBV6-6|-
TGTGCCAGCAGTCTGGAGTCTAGTATCCACACAGATACGCAGTATTTT
CASSLESSIHTDTQYF
>TRBJ1-1|many|TRBV9|-
TGTGCCAGCAGCGTAGAGCCCTCGATGAACACTGAAGCTTTCTTT
CASSVEPSMNTEAFF
>TRBJ2-7|few|TRBV6-6|TRBD1
TGTGCCAGCAGTTGGGCCCCGGGACAGGGTGTGGGTATGTGGTCCTACGAGCAGTACTTC
CASSWAPGQGVGMWSYEQYF
>TRBJ1-2|-|TRBV24-1|TRBD1
TGTGCCACGCACCGGGACAGGGGCCGTCGTAGCTACACCTTC
CATHRDRGRRSYTF
>TRBJ2-3|few|TRBV27|TRBD2
TGTGCCACCGGGACTAGCGGGGGGTACGCAGATACGCAGTATTTT
CATGTSGGYADTQYF
>TRBJ1-1|-|TRBV19|-
TGTGCCAGTACCCATTCCGGGAACACTGAAGCTTTCTTT
CASTHSGNTEAFF
>TRBJ2-7|few|TRBV2|-
TGTGCCAGCAGCGCCCTTATACATCGCTACGAGCAGTACTTC
CASSALIHRYEQYF
>TRBJ2-1|-|TRBV14|TRBD2
TGTGCCAGCAGCCTCAAGCGGGGGGATATCTACGGGAGCTCCTACAATGAGCAGTTCTTC
CASSLKRGDIYGSSYNEQFF
>TRBJ2-1|many|TRBV4-1|-
TGCGCCAGCAGCCAAAGAAGCGGTATGATCGAGAATGAGCAGTTCTTC
CASSQRSGMIENEQFF
>TRBJ1-3|-|TRBV7-2|-
TGTACCAGCACCGACACGGCGTCAGGGGAACCCTCTGGAAACACCATATATTTT
CTSTDTASGEPSGNTIYF
>TRBJ2-7|few|TRBV20-1|-
TGCAGTGCTAGGCCCAGTCATTCGGTTTCGGGACACCTCCGTGGTGACGAGCAGTACTTC
CSARPSHSVSGHLRGDEQYF
>TRBJ1-1|-|TRBV3-1|-
TGTGCCAGCAGCCGGGACAACTTCGGGTACACTGAAGCTTTCTTT
CASSRDNFGYTEAFF
>TRBJ2-1|few|TRBV7-9|-
TGTGCCAGCGCAAATCGGCAGTACAATGAGCAGTTCTTC
CASANRQYNEQFF
>TRBJ1-1|few|TRBV5-5|-
TGTGCCAGCAGCCTATCTCAGTTAACTGAAGCTTTCTTT
CASSLSQLTEAFF
>TRBJ2-3|-|TRBV19|TRBD2
TGTGCCAGTAGTACACCGGGACTAGCGAGCCAAGATACGCAGTATTTT
CASSTPGLASQDTQYF
>TRBJ2-1|once|TRBV19|-
TGTGCCAGTAGTAAGGGACGTGAGCAGTTCTTC
CASSKGREQFF
>TRBJ2-3|few|TRBV12-5|TRBD2
TGTGCTAGTGGCCCGGGCTCGGGGGGTTATACGCAGTATTTT
CASGPGSGGYTQYF
>TRBJ2-5|-|TRBV6-8|TRBD1
TGTGCCTCGTACGGGACAGGGTTGAAGGGCCAAGAGACCCAGTACTTC
CASYGTGLKGQETQYF
>TRBJ1-2|-|TRBV7-8|-
TGTGCCAGCGCAAGGCCAGGCTATGGCTACACCTTC
CASARPGYGYTF
>TRBJ1-2|-|TRBV27|-
TGTGCCAGCAGTTTACGGATCTCACATGGCTACACCTTC
CASSLRISHGYTF
>TRBJ2-5|-|TRBV7-9|TRBD2
TGTGCCAGCAGCCCTAGCGGGAGCCAAGAGACCCAGTACTTC
CASSPSGSQETQYF
>TRBJ2-1|-|TRBV19|-
TGTGCCAGTATGGGAGAGGGCCCACGCGAGCAGTTCTTC
CASMGEGPREQFF
>TRBJ2-7|-|TRBV20-1|TRBD1
TGCAGTGCCAGTCAGGGGGTGCGCGAGCAGTACTTC
CSASQGVREQYF
>TRBJ1-1|-|TRBV29-1|-
TGCAGCGTTGCTGAGAACACTGAAGCTTTCTTT
CSVAENTEAFF
>TRBJ2-3|-|TRBV7-9|TRBD2
TGTGCCAGCAGCACCGTAGCGGGGGGCTCCACAGATACGCAGTATTTT
CASSTVAGGSTDTQYF
>TRBJ2-1|-|TRBV12-3/TRBV12-4|-
TGTGCCAGCAGTTTTTCAGGGAGCTACAATGAGCAGTTCTTC
CASSFSGSYNEQFF
>TRBJ2-1|few|TRBV27|TRBD2
TGTGCCAGCGTTCGGACTAGCGGGCACAATGAGCAGTTCTTC
CASVRTSGHNEQFF
>TRBJ2-1|few|TRBV11-2|-
TGTGCCAGCAGCTTATTAACAGGATACAATGAGCAGTTCTTC
CASSLLTGYNEQFF
>TRBJ2-7|few|TRBV11-2|TRBD2
TGTGCCAGCAGCATTCTCGCGGGGGTAGGGACCTACGAGCAGTACTTC
CASSILAGVGTYEQYF
>TRBJ1-4|-|TRBV9|-
TGTGCCAGCAGCCCAAGGGACCTGGATCGTGAAAAACTGTTTTTT
CASSPRDLDREKLFF
>TRBJ2-7|many|TRBV7-9|-
TGTGCCAGCAGCTTAGACGGTAAATCCTACGAGCAGTACTTC
CASSLDGKSYEQYF
>TRBJ2-7|few|TRBV30|-
TGTGCCTGGGCGACTTCTTACGAGCAGTACTTC
CAWATSYEQYF
>TRBJ2-1|-|TRBV9|-
TGTGCCAGCCATGGTCAGGGTGAGCAGTTCTTC
CASHGQGEQFF
>TRBJ2-5|-|TRBV4-1|-
TGCGCCAGCAGCCACTCTGCTAGTACGGGGGATCATCAAGAGACCCAGTACTTC
CASSHSASTGDHQETQYF
>TRBJ1-6|-|TRBV20-1|-
TGCAGTGCTAGAGTTGACAGCGCCTATAATTCACCCCTCCACTTT
CSARVDSAYNSPLHF
>TRBJ1-1|few|TRBV7-9|-
TGTGCCAGCAGAAGTGACAGTTTCACTGAAGCTTTCTTT
CASRSDSFTEAFF
>TRBJ1-2|once|TRBV19|TRBD1
TGTGCCAGTACCTCCATCAGGGGGCAGAACTATGGCTACACCTTC
CASTSIRGQNYGYTF
>TRBJ2-7|-|TRBV7-2|-
TGTGCCAGCAGCTTAGGCGTGTATGGGGGCTACGAGCAGTACTTC
CASSLGVYGGYEQYF
>TRBJ1-4|-|TRBV29-1|TRBD1
TGCAGCGTGGACACAGGGGCTGGGGGTGAAAAACTGTTTTTT
CSVDTGAGGEKLFF
>TRBJ2-1|few|TRBV7-3|-
TGTGCCAGCAGCGAACCGGGACTTTACAATGAGCAGTTCTTC
CASSEPGLYNEQFF
>TRBJ1-1|-|TRBV14|-
TGTGCCAGCAGCCAACAGGGGTTCACTGAAGCTTTCTTT
CASSQQGFTEAFF
>TRBJ2-1|few|TRBV7-9|TRBD1
TGTGCCAGCGGGCGACAGGGGTACAATGAGCAGTTCTTC
CASGRQGYNEQFF
>TRBJ1-2|-|TRBV4-1|-
TGCGCCAGCAGCCACGGGACGGCGGATGGCTACACCTTC
CASSHGTADGYTF
>TRBJ2-4|few|TRBV28|-
TGTGCCAGCAGCCCTTTGTGGGACCCTTTTCAGGGGGCCAAAAACATTCAGTACTTC
CASSPLWDPFQGAKNIQYF
>TRBJ2-7|few|TRBV2|TRBD1
TGTGCCAGCAGTGAAGCGCTATGGGGACAGGATTCTGCCGAGCAGTACTTC
CASSEALWGQDSAEQYF
>TRBJ1-1|-|TRBV6-5|-
TGTGCCAGCAGTTACACAGGTGAAGCTTTCTTT
CASSYTGEAFF
>TRBJ1-2|many|TRBV7-2|-
TGTGCCAGCAGCCCGAAGACAAGTTGGTACACCTTC
CASSPKTSWYTF
>TRBJ2-3|many|TRBV7-2|-
TGTGCCAGCAGCGAACTAGAAGGTTGGACAGATACGCAGTATTTT
CASSELEGWTDTQYF